Detailed here is one T cell receptor (beta chain). Its antigen is currently unknown. This entry is derived from a study of beta chain features in type 1 diabetes. Study overall: Sorted cells, 107,917,701 in number, were examined across all samples.

Expressed TCRB transcripts were sequenced after all isolated RNA was converted to cDNA. Average reads for naive, central memory and regulatory T cell samples were about 3.7 million. Data came from immunoSEQ multiplex PCR; TCRdb stores just in-frame clones and leaves some out. The data hold about 160,000 clones, with approximately 8% observed a single time. Study-wide results and limits: There was a moderate but significant shortening of TCRB CDR3s in all four CD4+ subsets of Type 1 diabetes patients.

This CDR3 has 15 amino acids. This clonotype was obtained from a woman between 40 and 55 years old with type 1 diabetes. Sequenced sample: central memory CD4+ T cells from blood. The chain combines TRBV21-1 with TRBJ2-7; TRBD2 is taken as the D call from the table, unchecked against the DNA. TRBV21-1 is marked as a pseudogene. The CDR3: CASSKVSGKTYEQYF. CDR3 coding DNA: TGTGCCAGCAGCAAAGTTAGCGGGAAAACCTACGAGCAGTACTTC.